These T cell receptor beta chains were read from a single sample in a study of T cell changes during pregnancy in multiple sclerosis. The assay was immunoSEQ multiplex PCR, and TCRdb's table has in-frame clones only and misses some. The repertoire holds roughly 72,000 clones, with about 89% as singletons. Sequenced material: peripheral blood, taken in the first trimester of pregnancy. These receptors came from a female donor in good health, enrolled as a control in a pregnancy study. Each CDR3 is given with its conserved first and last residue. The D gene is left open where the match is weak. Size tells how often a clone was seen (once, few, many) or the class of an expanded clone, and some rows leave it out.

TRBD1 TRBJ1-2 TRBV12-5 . TGTGCTAGTGGTTTGGGGGACAGGGGTTATAACTATGGCTACACCTTC CASGLGDRGYNYGYTF
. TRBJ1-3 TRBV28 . TGTGCCAGCAGTTTAGCAGGCAGCTCTGGAAACACCATATATTTT CASSLAGSSGNTIYF
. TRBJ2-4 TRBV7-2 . TGTGCCAGCAGCTTAGAGGTGGGCTTAGCCAAAAACATTCAGTACTTC CASSLEVGLAKNIQYF
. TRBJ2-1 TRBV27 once TGTGCCAGCAGTTGGATAGGGGGGGCAGGATCCTACAATGAGCAGTTCTTC CASSWIGGAGSYNEQFF
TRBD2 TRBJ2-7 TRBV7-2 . TGTGCCAGCAGGTCGACTAGCGGGGGGCCGTACGAGCAGTACTTC CASRSTSGGPYEQYF
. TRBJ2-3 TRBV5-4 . TGTGCCAGCAGCTTGGGGACTAAGAGGAGCACAGATACGCAGTATTTT CASSLGTKRSTDTQYF
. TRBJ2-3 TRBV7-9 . TGTGCCAGCAGCTTAGTAGGGGGAGCAGATACGCAGTATTTT CASSLVGGADTQYF
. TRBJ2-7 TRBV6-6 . TGTGCCAGCAGCCGCCCGGCAGGGGACTACGAGCAGTACTTC CASSRPAGDYEQYF
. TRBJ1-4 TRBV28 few TGTGCCATGCAGGGACTCCGCGAGTTTAATGAAAAACTGTTTTTT CAMQGLREFNEKLFF
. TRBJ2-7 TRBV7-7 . TGTGCTAGCAGCCCCGCCCGGGACAATCTCCACGAGCAGTACTTC CASSPARDNLHEQYF
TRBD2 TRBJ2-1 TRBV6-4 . TGTGCCAGCAGTGCAGAGGCTAGCGGGAGCAATGAGCAGTTCTTC CASSAEASGSNEQFF
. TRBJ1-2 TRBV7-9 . TGTGCCAGCAGCCCGCCGACAGGAGGCTACACCTTC CASSPPTGGYTF
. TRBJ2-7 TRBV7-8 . TGTGCCAGCATCGGGAGTCAGGGAACCTACGAGCAGTACTTC CASIGSQGTYEQYF
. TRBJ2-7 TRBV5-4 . TGTGCCAGCAGCCCCGACAGGAACGAGCAGTACTTC CASSPDRNEQYF
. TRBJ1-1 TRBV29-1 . TGCAGCGCCGCGGGGCTTTTGAACACTGAAGCTTTCTTT CSAAGLLNTEAFF
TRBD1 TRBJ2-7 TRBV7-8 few TGTGCCAGCAGCCCTAGTCGCGGGACAGGGGGCTATCACGAGCAGTACTTC CASSPSRGTGGYHEQYF
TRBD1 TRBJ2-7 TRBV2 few TGTGCCAGCAGAGCCCCACAGGGGGCCGGCTACGAGCAGTACTTC CASRAPQGAGYEQYF
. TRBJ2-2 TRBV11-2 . TGTGCCAGCAGCTTAAACCCCGCGTCCGGGGAGCTGTTTTTT CASSLNPASGELFF
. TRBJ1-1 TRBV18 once TGTGCCAGCTCACCATCCGTGAACACGAGGGACACTGAAGCTTTCTTT CASSPSVNTRDTEAFF
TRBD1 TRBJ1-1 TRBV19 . TGTGCCAGTAGTAGGACAGGTGCTACTGAAGCTTTCTTT CASSRTGATEAFF
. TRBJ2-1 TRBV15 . TGTGCCACCAGCAGAGAGTTATTAAACGGGGAGCAGTTCTTC CATSRELLNGEQFF
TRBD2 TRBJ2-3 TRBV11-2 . TGTGCCAGCAGCCGACGGGAGGGAGCAGATACGCAGTATTTT CASSRREGADTQYF
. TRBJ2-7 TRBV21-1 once TGTGCCAGCAGCAAACCCCAGCGGGACACCTTCCACGAGCAGTACTTC CASSKPQRDTFHEQYF
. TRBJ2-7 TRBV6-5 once TGTGCCAGCAGCTACGGGTCAACAGGGTCCCACGAGCAGTACTTC CASSYGSTGSHEQYF
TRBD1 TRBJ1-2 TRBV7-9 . TGTGCCAGCAGTCGAGCGCCGGGACAGACGAGCTATGGCTACACCTTC CASSRAPGQTSYGYTF
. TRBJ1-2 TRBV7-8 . TGTGCCAGCAGCTTAGCCGGAGCCCGCGGCTACACCTTC CASSLAGARGYTF
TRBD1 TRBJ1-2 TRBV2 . TGTGCCAGCACCGGACGGGACAGGGGTCGGGGCTATGGCTACACCTTC CASTGRDRGRGYGYTF
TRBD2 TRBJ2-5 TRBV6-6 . TGTGCCAGCAGCCTGGGACTAGCGGGGGGAGAAGAGACCCAGTACTTC CASSLGLAGGEETQYF
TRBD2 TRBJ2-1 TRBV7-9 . TGTGCCAGCAGCTTAGCGGGACTAGCGGGCCCCTCCTACAATGAGCAGTTCTTC CASSLAGLAGPSYNEQFF
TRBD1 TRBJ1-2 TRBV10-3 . TGTGCCATCAGTGGGGACAGCTATGGCTACACCTTC CAISGDSYGYTF
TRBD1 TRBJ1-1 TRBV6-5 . TGTGCCAGCAGTTACATCGGACAGGGAGAAGCTTTCTTT CASSYIGQGEAFF
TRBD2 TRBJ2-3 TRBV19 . TGTGCCAGTAGTAAGGGACTAGCGGGTTGGTACGATACGCAGTATTTT CASSKGLAGWYDTQYF
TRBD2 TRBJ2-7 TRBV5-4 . TGTGCCAGCAGCTCGGGACTAGCGGAAGTCTCCTACGAGCAGTACTTC CASSSGLAEVSYEQYF
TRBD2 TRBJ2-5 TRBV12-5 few TGTGCTAGTGGTTTGAACGGGGGGGCGCTGTACTTC CASGLNGGALYF
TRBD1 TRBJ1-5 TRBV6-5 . TGTGCCAGCAGGAGACAGGGGAGGAATCAGCCCCAGCATTTT CASRRQGRNQPQHF
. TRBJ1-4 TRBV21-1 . TGTGCCAGCAGCAAAGGCAGACAGGGATTTAATGAAAAACTGTTTTTT CASSKGRQGFNEKLFF
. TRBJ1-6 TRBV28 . TGTGCCAGCAGTTCCCCTATCGGGTCTAATTCACCCCTCCACTTT CASSSPIGSNSPLHF
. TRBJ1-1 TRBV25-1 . TGTGCCAGCAGTGAATTACGGGGGGCGGGGAACACTGAAGCTTTCTTT CASSELRGAGNTEAFF
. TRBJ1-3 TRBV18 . TGTGCCAGCTCACCCAGGGGATCCTCTGGAAACACCATATATTTT CASSPRGSSGNTIYF
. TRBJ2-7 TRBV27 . TGTGCCAGCAGTTTCAACAGGGTAACGGACGAGCAGTACTTC CASSFNRVTDEQYF